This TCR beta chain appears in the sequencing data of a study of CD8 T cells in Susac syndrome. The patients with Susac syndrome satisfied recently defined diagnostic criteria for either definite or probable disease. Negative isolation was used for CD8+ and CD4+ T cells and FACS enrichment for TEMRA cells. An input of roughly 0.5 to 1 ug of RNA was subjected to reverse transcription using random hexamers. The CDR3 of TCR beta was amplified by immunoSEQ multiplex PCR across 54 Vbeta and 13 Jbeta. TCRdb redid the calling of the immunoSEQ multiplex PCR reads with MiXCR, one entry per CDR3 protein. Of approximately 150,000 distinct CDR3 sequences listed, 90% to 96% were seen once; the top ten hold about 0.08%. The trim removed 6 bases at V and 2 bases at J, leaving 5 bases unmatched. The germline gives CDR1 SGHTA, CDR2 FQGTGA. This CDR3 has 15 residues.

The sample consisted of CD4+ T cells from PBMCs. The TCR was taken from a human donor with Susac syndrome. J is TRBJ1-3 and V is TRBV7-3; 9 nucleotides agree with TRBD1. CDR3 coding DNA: TGTGCCAGCAGTCAGGACAGGGGTCCTGGAAACACCATATATTTT. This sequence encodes CASSQDRGPGNTIYF.